This TCR beta chain is from a study of shared clonotypes between healthy human individuals. Overall study context: Each donor contributed plates that comprised three CD4 naive, three CD4 memory, two CD8 naive and one CD8 memory.

Notes on this clone: What it recognizes is unknown.

Study-level results: Generation probability values for non-shared clonotypes were lower than those for clonotypes shared by all four donors.

Data came from immunoSEQ multiplex PCR; TCRdb stores just in-frame clones and leaves some out. Found here are 2 million to 2.5 million clones, 90% to 95% of them singletons; the top ten hold around 0.4%. The CDR3 contains 14 residues. Deletions cut 1 base from V and 8 bases from J, with 14 bases between. CDR1 is LGHNA, CDR2 YSLEER, per germline. The healthy adult donors were HIV-negative and reported no recent acute infections or vaccinations. Donors, without exception, were Caucasian adults residing in Nashville, Tennessee. The sequencing input was naive CD4+ T cells from PBMCs. The sample's subset: CD45RA+ positively selected. The chain couples TRBV4-3 to TRBJ1-2; perhaps TRBD1 as D (6 bases). This receptor was obtained from a man aged 18-30 years in good health. Some clones in this sample may be carry-over from other donors' samples. Written as DNA, the CDR3 is TGCGCCAGCAGCCAAGCGGAGGGGGTCGGAGGCTACACCTTC. It codes for CASSQAEGVGGYTF.